The 24 T cell receptor beta chains reported below all come from one sample, sequenced in a study of cytomegalovirus exposure and HLA in healthy donors. The PCR contained 60 Vbeta and 13 Jbeta primers. Profiled with immunoSEQ multiplex PCR; TCRdb holds only in-frame clones, not every one. The sample yields over 100,000 clones, of which the top ten take up about 6.8%. The sequenced sample consisted of PBMCs. All receptors come from a man aged 40-49 years in good health and CMV-seropositive.

J is TRBJ2-7 and V is TRBV2, with 7 nucleotides matching TRBD1. The germline gives CDR1 SNHLY, CDR2 FYNNEI. The J segment lost 4 bases and the V segment lost 10 bases, leaving 13 bases of the junction unmatched. The CDR3 length is 14 residues. DNA of the CDR3: TGTGCCATCGGCCAAACAGGGGTGGGGTACGAGCAGTACTTC. As protein: CAIGQTGVGYEQYF.

V is TRBV21-1 and J is TRBJ2-5; the DNA was not compared with TRBD2, the D call given in the table. TRBV21-1 is assigned pseudogene status. The CDR3 sequence is 15 residues long. This CDR3 reads CASSKLGPPGETQYF. The CDR3 region has the DNA TGTGCCAGCAGCAAACTTGGACCGCCGGGGGAGACCCAGTACTTC.

The chain joins TRBV6-5 to TRBJ1-2, with D uncertain. There are 14 residues in the CDR3. V dropped 7 bases and J dropped 1 base, with 13 bases sitting between them. Germline V gives CDR1 MNHEY, CDR2 SVGAGI. CDR3 coding DNA: TGTGCCAGCACCCCCGCGGGCAGTAACTATGGCTACACCTTC. Amino acid sequence: CASTPAGSNYGYTF.

This chain connects TRBV2 to TRBJ2-1, with a possible D match to TRBD2 (5 bases). The CDR3 length is 13 residues. Trimming left V 5 bases short and J 11 bases short, with 16 bases between. Germline CDR1 and CDR2: SNHLY and FYNNEI. CDR3 protein: CASSRFLADKQFF. The CDR3 DNA is TGTGCCAGCAGTAGGTTTCTAGCTGATAAGCAGTTCTTC.

The chain couples TRBV27 to TRBJ2-5, with a tentative D call TRBD2 (5 bases). The germline V gene has CDR1 MNHEY and CDR2 SMNVEV (reference sequence). This CDR3 has 17 amino acids. Trimming stripped 0 bases from V and 5 bases from J, with 19 bases between. Here the CDR3 reads CASSLSGVVGFAETQYF. DNA of the CDR3: TGTGCCAGCAGTTTATCGGGAGTAGTGGGTTTCGCGGAGACCCAGTACTTC.

The V call is TRBV6-5, the J call TRBJ2-2, with a tentative D call TRBD1 (5 bases). Germline V gene data show CDR1 as MNHEY and CDR2 as SVGAGI. Trimming stripped 2 bases from V and 3 bases from J, with 7 bases between. This CDR3 spans 14 amino acids. The chain's CDR3 is CASSYDRYTGELFF. Here the CDR3 DNA reads TGTGCCAGCAGTTACGACAGATACACCGGGGAGCTGTTTTTT.

This rearrangement joins TRBV18 to TRBJ1-2; 7 bases align to TRBD1. CDR1 KGHSH and CDR2 LQKENI come from the germline V gene. V lost 6 bases, J lost 4 bases, and 17 bases stayed unmatched. This CDR3 has 17 amino acids. The CDR3 nucleotides read TGTGCCAGCTCTCCGGACAGGAGACGATCTATCGGCTATGGCTACACCTTC. This codes for CASSPDRRRSIGYGYTF.

V usage is TRBV4-3 and J usage is TRBJ2-1; D is possibly TRBD2 (6 bases). Per the germline V gene, CDR1 is LGHNA and CDR2 is YSLEER. The CDR3 extends over 15 amino acids. Trimming removed 0 bases at V and 7 bases at J, with 13 bases between. The CDR3 loop is CASSQEGLLGNEQFF. CDR3 nucleotide sequence: TGCGCCAGCAGCCAAGAAGGACTACTGGGGAATGAGCAGTTCTTC.

The chain links TRBV15 to TRBJ2-1, with unresolved D. Germline V gives CDR1 LNHNV, CDR2 YYDKDF (reference sequence). The CDR3 runs 12 residues. The germline V and J ends were trimmed by 1 base and 9 bases, with 7 bases remaining between them. The CDR3 coding sequence is TGTGCCACCAGCAGAGCCTTTAGTGAGCAGTTCTTC. This translates into CATSRAFSEQFF.

The V gene is TRBV5-4, the J gene TRBJ1-1, with 7 bases matching TRBD1. The V gene end was trimmed by 3 bases and the J gene end by 5 bases; junction bases not matched to a gene: 10. The germline gives CDR1 SGHNT, CDR2 YYREEE (reference sequence). CDR3 length: 15 amino acids. CDR3 in DNA: TGTGCCAGCAGCTCCGGTGGGGGACAGTGGACTGAAGCTTTCTTT. Its translation is CASSSGGGQWTEAFF. Full variable domain (rest looked up from reference TRBV5-4 and TRBJ1-1): ETGVTQSPTHLIKTRGQQVTLRCSSQSGHNTVSWYQQALGQGPQFIFQYYREEENGRGNFPPRFSGLQFPNYSSELNVNALELDDSALYLCASSSGGGQWTEAFFGQGTRLTVV.

The rearrangement uses TRBV29-1 and TRBJ2-3, with 13 bases fitting TRBD2. This CDR3 region has 15 residues. V was clipped by 6 bases and J by 1 base; unmatched bases: 4. Germline CDR1 SQVTM, CDR2 ANQGSEA. CDR3 DNA sequence: TGCAGCGTACGGACTAGCGGGAGTGGCACAGATACGCAGTATTTT. This codes for CSVRTSGSGTDTQYF.

CDR3 sequence (DNA): TGCAGTGCTCTAGAGGGGGAGCCCCAGCATTTT. Protein product: CSALEGEPQHF. This chain connects TRBV20-1 to TRBJ1-5; TRBD1 might be the D (6 bases). The germline V gene encodes CDR1 DFQATT and CDR2 SNEGSKA (reference sequence). Trimming shortened V by 5 bases and J by 8 bases, and 10 bases separated the two germline ends. CDR3 length: 11 residues.

V is TRBV5-1 and J is TRBJ1-2; 10 bases are shared with TRBD1. The CDR3 covers 15 residues. With V trimmed by 4 bases and J by 5 bases, 8 bases remained unmatched. Germline assignment: CDR1 SGHRS and CDR2 YFSETQ. CDR3 in DNA: TGCGCCAGCAGCCAGCGACCGGGACAGGGGTATGGCTACACCTTC. It encodes CASSQRPGQGYGYTF.

A note on this clone: This specimen includes other DNA sequences encoding the same CDR3. The gene calls are TRBV4-1 and TRBJ1-1, with D possibly being TRBD1 (6 bases). Germline V gives CDR1 MGHRA, CDR2 YSYEKL. V dropped 2 bases and J dropped 4 bases, with 20 bases sitting between them. This CDR3 has 17 residues. In DNA, the CDR3 is TGCGCCAGCAGCCAATGGACGAGGACAGATCTCGCCACTGAAGCTTTCTTT. It specifies CASSQWTRTDLATEAFF.

Written as DNA, the CDR3 is TGTGCCAGCAGTGTGACCGACAGGGTGGCTTTCTTT. Protein product: CASSVTDRVAFF. The J gene is TRBJ1-1, the V gene TRBV28; TRBD1 aligns across 7 bases. Trimming took 5 bases from V and 11 from J; bases not matched to a gene: 8. Germline CDR1 is MDHEN and CDR2 is SYDVKM. This CDR3 is built from 12 residues.

The chain uses TRBV9 and TRBJ2-5; possibly TRBD1 for D (6 bases). Germline V gene sequence: CDR1 SGDLS, CDR2 YYNGEE. This CDR3 contains 16 residues. Trimming removed 3 bases at V and 5 bases at J, with 20 bases between. This chain's CDR3 is CASSASALGGSETQYF. Here the CDR3 DNA reads TGTGCCAGCAGCGCTTCGGCCTTAGGGGGATCGGAGACCCAGTACTTC.

The CDR3 DNA follows: TGTGCCAGCAGTTTGGGTTGGGGACAGGGTATATACGAGCAGTACTTC. It encodes CASSLGWGQGIYEQYF. V is TRBV27 and J is TRBJ2-7; 9 nucleotides line up with TRBD1. This CDR3 spans 16 amino acids. Germline V gene lookup returns CDR1 MNHEY and CDR2 SMNVEV (reference sequence). The trim removed 3 bases at V and 4 bases at J, leaving 10 bases unmatched.

This chain connects TRBV7-2 to TRBJ1-2, with 9 positions matching TRBD1. Germline CDR1 is SGHTA and CDR2 is FQGNSA. This CDR3 is 11 amino acids long. Trimming took 4 bases from V and 14 from J; bases not matched to a gene: 5. DNA of the CDR3: TGTGCCAGCAGCTCGGACAGGGGCAGGACCTTC. This sequence encodes CASSSDRGRTF.

The chain employs TRBV7-9 and TRBJ1-2; D remains ambiguous. V shed 5 bases and J shed 4 bases, with 14 bases lying between them. The germline CDR1 and CDR2 sequences are SEHNR and FQNEAQ (reference sequence). This CDR3 spans 14 amino acids. The CDR3 here is CASSHTGNSYGYTF. CDR3 coding DNA: TGTGCCAGCAGCCACACGGGGAATTCCTATGGCTACACCTTC.

The V call is TRBV14, the J call TRBJ1-5; 9 bases map to TRBD1. J lost 0 bases, V lost 1 base, and 13 bases had no gene match. CDR1 is SGHDN, CDR2 FVKESK, per germline. CDR3 length: 20 amino acids. The CDR3 loop is CASSQVPGQGVSFSNQPQHF. Here the CDR3 DNA reads TGTGCCAGCAGCCAAGTTCCGGGACAGGGAGTAAGCTTTAGCAATCAGCCCCAGCATTTT. Supplemented by reference TRBV14 and TRBJ1-5, the full variable domain reads EAGVTQFPSHSVIEKGQTVTLRCDPISGHDNLYWYRRVMGKEIKFLLHFVKESKQDESGMPNNRFLAERTGGTYSTLKVQPAELEDSGVYFCASSQVPGQGVSFSNQPQHFGDGTRLSIL.

The chain is built from TRBV14 and TRBJ1-3; the D is unclear. V was trimmed by 1 base and J by 0 bases, leaving 13 bases between them. The CDR3 runs to 17 residues. Germline lookup yields CDR1 SGHDN and CDR2 FVKESK. CDR3 amino acids: CASSQGFLARSGNTIYF. CDR3 nucleotide sequence: TGTGCCAGCAGCCAAGGATTCTTAGCGCGCTCTGGAAACACCATATATTTT.

V gene TRBV6-5 combines with J gene TRBJ2-7; a weak D match, TRBD1 (5 bases). Between the trimmed V and J ends, which lost 6 bases and 7 bases, there was a span of 13 bases. This CDR3 has 12 residues. CDR1 MNHEY and CDR2 SVGAGI come from the germline V gene. The chain's CDR3 is CASREGVGEQYF. CDR3 DNA sequence: TGTGCCAGCAGAGAAGGGGTTGGGGAGCAGTACTTC.

The CDR3 nucleotides read TGTGCCAGCAGCGCCGACACGGTACGAACCGGGGAGCTGTTTTTT. This codes for CASSADTVRTGELFF. The chain uses TRBV7-9 and TRBJ2-2; D not resolved. Per germline, CDR1 SEHNR and CDR2 FQNEAQ (reference sequence). The V end lost 5 bases, the J end lost 5 bases, and 15 bases lay between the germline ends. This CDR3 is built from 15 residues.

V and J are TRBV6-5 and TRBJ1-6; 8 nucleotides match TRBD1. Germline CDR1 reads MNHEY; CDR2 reads SVGAGI. This CDR3 contains 16 residues. After removal of 0 bases from V and 10 bases from J, the junction contained 8 bases not matched to a gene. The CDR3 nucleotides are TGTGCCAGCAGTTACTCGAGGACAGGGAATGGGTCACCCCTCCACTTT. This translates into CASSYSRTGNGSPLHF.